Listed below are T cell receptor beta chains from one sample, sequenced in a study of T cells after posttransplantation cyclophosphamide. Here immunoSEQ multiplex PCR was the method, and the copy in TCRdb shows in-frame clones only, minus some. The sample gives around 13,000 clones, about four fifths of which show up once; over 0.65% is in the top ten. Sequencing was performed on memory CD4+ T cells sorted from PBMCs. These receptors were collected from a man aged 45-65 years in good health, CMV-negative, and a related stem cell transplant donor. Both conserved end residues are part of each CDR3. The order of the fields is V gene, J gene, CDR3 protein.

v_call: TRBV27; j_call: TRBJ1-2; cdr3_aa: CASRYRYRGNYGYTF
v_call: TRBV7-7; j_call: TRBJ2-1; cdr3_aa: CASSLGPGIYNEQFF
v_call: TRBV2; j_call: TRBJ1-4; cdr3_aa: CASSGAGVSNEKLFF
v_call: TRBV28; j_call: TRBJ2-7; cdr3_aa: CASSFSLGSYEQYF
v_call: TRBV5-4; j_call: TRBJ2-3; cdr3_aa: CASSLYRGGRTDTQYF
v_call: TRBV5-1; j_call: TRBJ2-1; cdr3_aa: CASSLRGGSSYNEQFF
v_call: TRBV2; j_call: TRBJ1-1; cdr3_aa: CASSDRGDTEAFF
v_call: TRBV5-1; j_call: TRBJ2-5; cdr3_aa: CASSSQETQYF
v_call: TRBV7-8; j_call: TRBJ2-5; cdr3_aa: CASSSKGGVRETQYF
v_call: TRBV5-1; j_call: TRBJ2-2; cdr3_aa: CASEGGAANTGELFF
v_call: TRBV7-2; j_call: TRBJ2-3; cdr3_aa: CASSLRGLSARRDTQYF
v_call: TRBV5-4; j_call: TRBJ2-1; cdr3_aa: CASSLNQDRAHEQFF
v_call: TRBV29-1; j_call: TRBJ2-1; cdr3_aa: CSVQVFNEQFF
v_call: TRBV10-3; j_call: .; cdr3_aa: CAISERYEQYF
v_call: TRBV28; j_call: TRBJ1-2; cdr3_aa: CASSLRGGTPYGYTF
v_call: TRBV5-6; j_call: TRBJ2-7; cdr3_aa: CASSSQGAVEQYF
v_call: TRBV10-3; j_call: TRBJ2-1; cdr3_aa: CAISESDGTGKKQFF